This is a list of T cell receptor beta chains from one sample in a study of control samples from healthy donors and cancer patients. TCRdb keeps only in-frame clones here, not all; method: immunoSEQ multiplex PCR. This sample carries 57,000 or so clones, 90% of them seen once, and the ten largest clones take roughly 5.7%. The sequenced material came from PBMCs. Receptors originate from a man aged 60 to 75 with colorectal cancer. CDR3s include the opening cysteine and the closing phenylalanine or tryptophan. The D gene is left open where the match is weak. The size entry is marked missing in some rows and otherwise reads once, few, many or a size class.

j_call d_call clone_size v_call cdr3_nt cdr3_aa
TRBJ1-3 . . TRBV6-6 TGTGCCAGCCATAGGGACCGTGGAAACACCATATATTTT CASHRDRGNTIYF
TRBJ1-1 . . TRBV4-1 TGCGCCAGCAGCCACCCCCCGGCAGGGCGGACTGAAGCTTTCTTT CASSHPPAGRTEAFF
TRBJ2-7 . . TRBV5-6 TGTGCCAGCAGCTTGGCCGGGGGAACCTACGAGCAGTACTTC CASSLAGGTYEQYF
TRBJ2-7 . . TRBV5-1 TGCGCCAGCAGCTTGGCGGGGACCGCATACGAGCAGTACTTC CASSLAGTAYEQYF
TRBJ2-1 . . TRBV5-1 TGCGCCAGCAGCTTGACGCGCGGGCCCTCCTACAATGAGCAGTTCTTC CASSLTRGPSYNEQFF
TRBJ2-7 . . TRBV15 TGTGCCACCAGCAGAGAACCGCGAGAAGAGCAGTACTTC CATSREPREEQYF
TRBJ2-7 . few TRBV7-6 TGTGCCAGCAGCGGACTTAGCGGCTACGAGCAGTACTTC CASSGLSGYEQYF
TRBJ1-4 TRBD1 . TRBV5-1 TGCGCCAGCAGCGTGGACAGGGGAGGCGAAAAACTGTTTTTT CASSVDRGGEKLFF
TRBJ2-1 TRBD2 . TRBV3-1/TRBV3-2 TGTGCCAGCAGCCAAGCTAGCGGGGGGGCAAATGAGCAGTTCTTC CASSQASGGANEQFF
TRBJ1-4 TRBD1 . TRBV29-1 TGCAGCGCAAGACAGGGTGATGAAAAACTGTTTTTT CSARQGDEKLFF
TRBJ2-3 . . TRBV5-4 TGTGCCAGCAGCTTGGTTGGAGGAGATACGCAGTATTTT CASSLVGGDTQYF
TRBJ2-3 . . TRBV7-2 TGTGCCAGCAGCCCACAAATAGGAGGGTACACAGATACGCAGTATTTT CASSPQIGGYTDTQYF
TRBJ2-1 TRBD2 . TRBV9 TGTGCCAGCAGCACGGCGGGGGGTCCCAGGGAGCAGTTCTTC CASSTAGGPREQFF
TRBJ2-3 TRBD2 . TRBV7-2 TGTGCCAGCAGCTTTCTAGCGGGGGGGCCTGGGGATACGCAGTATTTT CASSFLAGGPGDTQYF
TRBJ1-1 TRBD1 . TRBV2 TGTGCCAGCAGACGGACAGGGATGGGTGAAGCTTTCTTT CASRRTGMGEAFF
TRBJ2-1 TRBD2 . TRBV15 TGTGCCACCAGCAGTCGCCCTATTAGCGGGGGAGTATATGAGCAGTTCTTC CATSSRPISGGVYEQFF
TRBJ2-5 . . TRBV7-9 TGTGCCAGCAGCTTAGAGGCCTTCCGAGAGACCCAGTACTTC CASSLEAFRETQYF